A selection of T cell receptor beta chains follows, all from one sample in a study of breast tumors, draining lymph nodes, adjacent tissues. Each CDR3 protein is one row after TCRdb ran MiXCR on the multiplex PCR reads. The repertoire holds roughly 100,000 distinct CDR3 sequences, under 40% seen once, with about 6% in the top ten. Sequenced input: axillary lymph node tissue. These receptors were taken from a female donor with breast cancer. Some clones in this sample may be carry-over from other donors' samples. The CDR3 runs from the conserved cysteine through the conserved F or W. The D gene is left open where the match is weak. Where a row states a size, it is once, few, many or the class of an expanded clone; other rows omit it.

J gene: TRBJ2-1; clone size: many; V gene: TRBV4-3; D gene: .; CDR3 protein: CASSQGSGGGNEQFF; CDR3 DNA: TGCGCCAGCAGCCAAGGAAGCGGAGGGGGCAATGAGCAGTTCTTC
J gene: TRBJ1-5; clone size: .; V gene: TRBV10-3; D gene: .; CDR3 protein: CATSSAQNQPQHF; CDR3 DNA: TGTGCCACCAGCAGCGCCCAAAATCAGCCCCAGCATTTT
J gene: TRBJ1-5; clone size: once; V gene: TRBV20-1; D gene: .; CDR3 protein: CSARVGYHQLQHF; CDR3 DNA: TGCAGTGCTAGAGTAGGGTACCATCAGCTCCAGCATTTT
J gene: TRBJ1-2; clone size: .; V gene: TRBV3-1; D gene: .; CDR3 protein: CASSQDGSTPGCTF; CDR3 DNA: TGTGCCAGCAGCCAAGATGGCAGCACCCCTGGCTGCACCTTC
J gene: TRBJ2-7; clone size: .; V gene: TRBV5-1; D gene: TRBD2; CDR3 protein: CASSLGTSGRVRGCGQYF; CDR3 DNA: TGCGCCAGCAGCTTGGGGACTAGCGGGAGGGTTCGGGGCTGCGGGCAGTACTTC
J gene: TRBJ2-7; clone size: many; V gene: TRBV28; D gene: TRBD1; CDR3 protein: CASSPGQAPYEQYF; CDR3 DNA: TGTGCCAGCAGTCCGGGACAGGCGCCCTACGAGCAGTACTTC
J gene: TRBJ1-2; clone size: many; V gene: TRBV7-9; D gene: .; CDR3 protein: CASSLADKVYTF; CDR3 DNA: TGTGCCAGCAGCCTCGCGGATAAAGTCTACACCTTC
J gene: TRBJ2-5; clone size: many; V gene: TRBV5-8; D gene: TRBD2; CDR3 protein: CASSLAWASGKETQYF; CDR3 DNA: TGTGCCAGCAGCTTGGCCTGGGCTAGCGGAAAAGAGACCCAGTACTTC
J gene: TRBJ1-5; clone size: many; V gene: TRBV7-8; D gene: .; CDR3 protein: CASSIRPISNQPQHF; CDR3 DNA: TGTGCCAGCAGCATCAGACCGATTAGCAATCAGCCCCAGCATTTT
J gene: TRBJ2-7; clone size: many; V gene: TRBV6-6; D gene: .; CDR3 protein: CASSYSSGHSYEQYF; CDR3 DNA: TGTGCCAGCAGTTACTCGAGCGGCCACTCCTACGAGCAGTACTTC
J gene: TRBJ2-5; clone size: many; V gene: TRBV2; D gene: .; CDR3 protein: CASSGGAPETQYF; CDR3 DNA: TGTGCCAGCAGTGGGGGCGCCCCGGAGACCCAGTACTTC
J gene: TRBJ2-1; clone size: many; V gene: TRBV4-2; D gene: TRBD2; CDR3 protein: CASSPKLLPGLAGEFEQFF; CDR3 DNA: TGTGCCAGCAGCCCAAAATTATTACCGGGACTAGCGGGAGAGTTTGAGCAGTTCTTC
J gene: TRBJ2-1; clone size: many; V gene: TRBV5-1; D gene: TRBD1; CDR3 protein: CASRLTGPQRSGHEQFF; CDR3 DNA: TGCGCCAGCAGACTGACAGGGCCTCAACGATCGGGCCATGAGCAGTTCTTC
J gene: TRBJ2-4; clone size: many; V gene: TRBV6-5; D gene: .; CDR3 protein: CASSYSQKAKNIQYF; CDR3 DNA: TGTGCCAGCAGTTACTCCCAGAAAGCCAAAAACATTCAGTACTTC
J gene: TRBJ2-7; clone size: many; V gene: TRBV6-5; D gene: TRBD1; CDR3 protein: CASSYSNVRGRYEQYF; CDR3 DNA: TGTGCCAGCAGTTACTCGAACGTCAGGGGGCGTTACGAGCAGTACTTC
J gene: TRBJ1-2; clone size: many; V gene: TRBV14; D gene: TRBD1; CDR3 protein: CASSPRQGTAYGSTF; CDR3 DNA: TGTGCCAGCAGCCCTAGACAGGGGACTGCCTATGGCTCCACCTTC
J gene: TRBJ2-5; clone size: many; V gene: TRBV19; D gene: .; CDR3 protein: CASSGLPRVETQYF; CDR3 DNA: TGTGCCAGTTCGGGACTCCCGAGAGTGGAGACCCAGTACTTC
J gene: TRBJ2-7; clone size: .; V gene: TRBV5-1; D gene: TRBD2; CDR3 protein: CASQKGGDEHCF; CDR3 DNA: TGCGCCAGTCAAAAGGGAGGGGACGAGCACTGCTTC
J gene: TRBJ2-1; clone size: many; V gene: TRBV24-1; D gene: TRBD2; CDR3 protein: CATSDFQAGASRTYEQFF; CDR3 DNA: TGTGCCACCAGTGATTTCCAAGCGGGGGCCTCAAGGACATATGAGCAGTTCTTC
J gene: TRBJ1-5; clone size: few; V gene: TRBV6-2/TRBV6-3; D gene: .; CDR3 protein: CASSHGLQDQPQHF; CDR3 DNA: TGTGCCAGCAGTCACGGCTTACAGGATCAGCCCCAGCATTTT
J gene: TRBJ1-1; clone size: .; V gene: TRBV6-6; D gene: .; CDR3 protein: CASSYSRTAGAAFF; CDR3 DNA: TGTGCCAGCAGTTACTCGAGGACAGCGGGTGCAGCTTTCTTT
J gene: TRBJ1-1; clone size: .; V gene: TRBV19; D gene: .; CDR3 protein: CASSNGVNTEAFF; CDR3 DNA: TGTGCCAGTAGCAATGGCGTAAACACTGAAGCTTTCTTT
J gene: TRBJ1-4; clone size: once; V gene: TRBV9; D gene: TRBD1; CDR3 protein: CASSPRGGFGEKPFF; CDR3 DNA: TGTGCCAGCAGCCCCAGGGGGGGATTCGGTGAAAAACCGTTTTTT
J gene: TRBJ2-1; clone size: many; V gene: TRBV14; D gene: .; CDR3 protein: CASSSLLETSSYNEQFF; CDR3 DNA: TGTGCCAGCAGCTCCCTACTAGAGACGAGCTCCTACAATGAGCAGTTCTTC
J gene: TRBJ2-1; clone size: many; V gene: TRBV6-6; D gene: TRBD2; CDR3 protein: CASSHPGTSGRGNEQFF; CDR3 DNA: TGTGCCAGCAGTCACCCCGGGACTAGCGGGAGAGGAAATGAGCAGTTCTTC
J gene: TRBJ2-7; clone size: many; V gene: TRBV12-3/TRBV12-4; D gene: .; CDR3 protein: CASSFERGPSSYEQYF; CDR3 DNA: TGTGCCAGCAGTTTCGAACGGGGGCCCTCCTCCTACGAGCAGTACTTC
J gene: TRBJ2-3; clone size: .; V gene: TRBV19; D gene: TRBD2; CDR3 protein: CASSMGLAGNPSYAQDTQYF; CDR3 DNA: TGTGCCAGTAGTATGGGACTAGCGGGAAATCCCTCCTACGCACAAGATACGCAGTATTTT